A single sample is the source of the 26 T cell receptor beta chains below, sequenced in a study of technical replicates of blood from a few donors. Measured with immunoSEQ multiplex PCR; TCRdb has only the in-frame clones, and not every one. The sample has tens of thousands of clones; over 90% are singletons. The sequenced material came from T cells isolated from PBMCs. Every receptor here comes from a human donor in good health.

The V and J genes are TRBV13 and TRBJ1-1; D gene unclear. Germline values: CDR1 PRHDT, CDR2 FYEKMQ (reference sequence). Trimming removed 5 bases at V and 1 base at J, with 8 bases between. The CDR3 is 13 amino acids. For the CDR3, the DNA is TGTGCCAGCAGCCCCCCGAGGAACACTGAAGCTTTCTTT. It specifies CASSPPRNTEAFF.

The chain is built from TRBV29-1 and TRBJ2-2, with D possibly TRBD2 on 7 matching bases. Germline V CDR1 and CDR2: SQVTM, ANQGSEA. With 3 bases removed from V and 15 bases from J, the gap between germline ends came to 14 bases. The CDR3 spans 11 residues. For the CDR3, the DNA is TGCAGCGTTGAGCGCGGGGGCAAGGTGTTTTTT. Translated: CSVERGGKVFF.

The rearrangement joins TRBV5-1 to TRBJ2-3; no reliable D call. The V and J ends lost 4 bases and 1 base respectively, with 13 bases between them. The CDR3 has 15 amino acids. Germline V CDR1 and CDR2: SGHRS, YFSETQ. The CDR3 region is CASSPSTTRTDTQYF. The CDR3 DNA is TGCGCCAGCAGCCCCTCAACTACTCGCACAGATACGCAGTATTTT.

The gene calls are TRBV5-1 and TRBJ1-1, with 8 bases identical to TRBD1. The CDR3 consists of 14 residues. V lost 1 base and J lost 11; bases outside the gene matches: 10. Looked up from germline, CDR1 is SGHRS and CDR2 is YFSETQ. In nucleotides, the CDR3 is TGCGCCAGCAGCTTGCAGGGGGCCGTGAGGAGTGCTTTCTTT. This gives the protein CASSLQGAVRSAFF. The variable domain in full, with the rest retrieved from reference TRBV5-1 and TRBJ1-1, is KAGVTQTPRYLIKTRGQQVTLSCSPISGHRSVSWYQQTPGQGLQFLFEYFSETQRNKGNFPGRFSGRQFSNSRSEMNVSTLELGDSALYLCASSLQGAVRSAFFGQGTRLTVV.

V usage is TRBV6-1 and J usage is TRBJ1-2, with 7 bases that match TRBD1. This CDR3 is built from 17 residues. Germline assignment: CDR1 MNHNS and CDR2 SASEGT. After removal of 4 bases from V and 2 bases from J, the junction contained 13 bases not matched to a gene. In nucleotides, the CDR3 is TGTGCCAGCAGTGGGTTCAAAAACAGGGGCTCCAACTATGGCTACACCTTC. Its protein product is CASSGFKNRGSNYGYTF.

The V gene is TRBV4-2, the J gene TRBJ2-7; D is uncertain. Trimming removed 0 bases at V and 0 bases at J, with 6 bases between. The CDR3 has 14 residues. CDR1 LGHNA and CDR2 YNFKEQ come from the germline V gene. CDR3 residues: CASSQDPSSYEQYF. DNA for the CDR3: TGTGCCAGCAGCCAAGATCCCAGCTCCTACGAGCAGTACTTC.

CDR3 DNA sequence: TGTGCCAGTAGTTTTGGACAGGGGCGGCCAGATACGCAGTATTTT. Amino acids: CASSFGQGRPDTQYF. The chain links TRBV19 to TRBJ2-3; 9 bases are shared with TRBD1. There are 15 residues in the CDR3. V gave up 5 bases and J gave up 4 bases; unmatched junction bases: 7. Germline V lookup: CDR1 LNHDA, CDR2 SQIVND (reference sequence).

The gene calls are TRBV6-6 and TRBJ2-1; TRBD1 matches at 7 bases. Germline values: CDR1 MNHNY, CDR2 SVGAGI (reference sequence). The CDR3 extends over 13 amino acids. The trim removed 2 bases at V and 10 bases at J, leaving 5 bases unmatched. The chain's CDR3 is CASSYVTGYEQFF. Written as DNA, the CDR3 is TGTGCCAGCAGTTACGTGACAGGGTACGAGCAGTTCTTC.

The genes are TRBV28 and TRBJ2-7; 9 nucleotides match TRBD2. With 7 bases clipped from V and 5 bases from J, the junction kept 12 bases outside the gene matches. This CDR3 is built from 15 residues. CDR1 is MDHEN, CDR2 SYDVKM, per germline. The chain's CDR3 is CASNAGTSPVHEQYF. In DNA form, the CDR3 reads TGTGCCAGCAACGCCGGGACTAGCCCCGTCCACGAGCAGTACTTC. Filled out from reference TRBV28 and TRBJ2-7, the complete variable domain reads DVKVTQSSRYLVKRTGEKVFLECVQDMDHENMFWYRQDPGLGLRLIYFSYDVKMKEKGDIPEGYSVSREKKERFSLILESASTNQTSMYLCASNAGTSPVHEQYFGPGTRLTVT.

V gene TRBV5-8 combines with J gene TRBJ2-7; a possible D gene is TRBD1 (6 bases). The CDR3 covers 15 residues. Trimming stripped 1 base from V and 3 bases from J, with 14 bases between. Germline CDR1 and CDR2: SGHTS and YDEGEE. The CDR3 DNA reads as TGTGCCAGCAGCTTGATTCGAGACAGGCTCTACGAGCAGTACTTC. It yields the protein CASSLIRDRLYEQYF.

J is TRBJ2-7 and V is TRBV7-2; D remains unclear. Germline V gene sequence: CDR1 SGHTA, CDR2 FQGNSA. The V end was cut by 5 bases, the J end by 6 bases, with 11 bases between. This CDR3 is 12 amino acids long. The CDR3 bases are TGTGCCAGCAGCCCAGCGACGGGCGAGCAGTACTTC. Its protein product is CASSPATGEQYF.

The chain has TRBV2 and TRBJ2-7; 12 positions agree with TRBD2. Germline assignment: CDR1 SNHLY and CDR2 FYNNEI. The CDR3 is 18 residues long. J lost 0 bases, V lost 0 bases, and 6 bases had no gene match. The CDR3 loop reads CASSEAITSGGISYEQYF. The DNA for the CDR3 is TGTGCCAGCAGTGAAGCTATCACTAGCGGGGGGATCTCCTACGAGCAGTACTTC.

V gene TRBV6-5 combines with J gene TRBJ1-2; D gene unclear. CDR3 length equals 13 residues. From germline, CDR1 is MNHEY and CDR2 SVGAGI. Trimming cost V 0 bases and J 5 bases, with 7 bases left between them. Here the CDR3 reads CASSYSRRYGYTF. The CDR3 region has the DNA TGTGCCAGCAGTTACTCGCGGCGATATGGCTACACCTTC.

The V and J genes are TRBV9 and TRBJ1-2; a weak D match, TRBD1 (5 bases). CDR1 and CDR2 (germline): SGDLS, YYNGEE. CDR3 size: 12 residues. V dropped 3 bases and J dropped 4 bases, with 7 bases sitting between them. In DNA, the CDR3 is TGTGCCAGCAGCGACGACAGCTATGGCTACACCTTC. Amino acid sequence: CASSDDSYGYTF.

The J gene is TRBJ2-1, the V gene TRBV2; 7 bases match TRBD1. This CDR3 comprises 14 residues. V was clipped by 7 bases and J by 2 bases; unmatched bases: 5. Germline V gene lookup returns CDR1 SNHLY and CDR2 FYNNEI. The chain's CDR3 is CASKPTGTYNEQFF. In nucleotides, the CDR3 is TGTGCCAGCAAACCGACAGGGACCTACAATGAGCAGTTCTTC.

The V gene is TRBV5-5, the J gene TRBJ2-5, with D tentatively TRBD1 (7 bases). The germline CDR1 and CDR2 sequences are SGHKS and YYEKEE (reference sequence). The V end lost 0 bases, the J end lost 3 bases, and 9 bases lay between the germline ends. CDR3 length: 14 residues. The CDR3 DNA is TGTGCCAGCAGCTTGGCCAGGGGGGAAGAGACCCAGTACTTC. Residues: CASSLARGEETQYF.

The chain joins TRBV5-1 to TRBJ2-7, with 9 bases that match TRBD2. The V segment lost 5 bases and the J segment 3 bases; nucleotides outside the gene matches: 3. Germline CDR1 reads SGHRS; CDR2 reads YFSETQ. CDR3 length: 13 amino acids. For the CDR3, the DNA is TGCGCCAGCAGAATTAGCGGGGGCTACGAGCAGTACTTC. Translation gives CASRISGGYEQYF.

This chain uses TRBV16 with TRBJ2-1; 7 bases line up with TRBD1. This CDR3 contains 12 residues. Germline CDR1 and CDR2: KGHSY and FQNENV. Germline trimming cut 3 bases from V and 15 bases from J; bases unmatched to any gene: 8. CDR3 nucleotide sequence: TGTGCCAGCAGCCAGGACAGGACGCTTCTGTTCTTC. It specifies CASSQDRTLLFF.

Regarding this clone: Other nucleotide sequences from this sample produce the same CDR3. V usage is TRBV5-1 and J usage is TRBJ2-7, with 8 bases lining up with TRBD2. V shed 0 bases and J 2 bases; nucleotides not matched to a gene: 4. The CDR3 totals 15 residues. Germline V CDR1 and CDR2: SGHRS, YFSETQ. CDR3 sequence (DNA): TGCGCCAGCAGCTTGGGAACGGGAGGGGCCTACGAGCAGTACTTC. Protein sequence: CASSLGTGGAYEQYF.

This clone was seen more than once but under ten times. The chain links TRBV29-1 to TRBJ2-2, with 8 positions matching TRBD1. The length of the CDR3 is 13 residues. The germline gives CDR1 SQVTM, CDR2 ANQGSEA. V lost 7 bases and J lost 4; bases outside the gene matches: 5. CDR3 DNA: TGCAGCGCAGGGGACAGGTCCACCGGGGAGCTGTTTTTT. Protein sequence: CSAGDRSTGELFF.

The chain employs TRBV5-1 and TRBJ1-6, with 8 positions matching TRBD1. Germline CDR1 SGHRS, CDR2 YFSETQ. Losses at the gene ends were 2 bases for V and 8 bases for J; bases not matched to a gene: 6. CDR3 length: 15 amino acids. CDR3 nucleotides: TGCGCCAGCAGCTTAGGACAGGGTGGCGATTCACCCCTCCACTTT. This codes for CASSLGQGGDSPLHF.

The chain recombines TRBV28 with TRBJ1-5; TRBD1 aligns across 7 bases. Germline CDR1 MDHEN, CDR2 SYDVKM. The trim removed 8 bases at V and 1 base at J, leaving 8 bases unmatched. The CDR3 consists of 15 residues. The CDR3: CASAGGGQSNQPQHF. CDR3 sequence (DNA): TGTGCCAGCGCGGGGGGGGGACAGAGCAATCAGCCCCAGCATTTT.

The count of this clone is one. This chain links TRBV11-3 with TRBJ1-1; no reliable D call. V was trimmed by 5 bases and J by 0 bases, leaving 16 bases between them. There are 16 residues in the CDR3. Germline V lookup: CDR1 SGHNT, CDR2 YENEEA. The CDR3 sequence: CASSPRTGIMNTEAFF. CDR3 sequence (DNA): TGTGCCAGCAGCCCCAGGACCGGGATTATGAACACTGAAGCTTTCTTT.

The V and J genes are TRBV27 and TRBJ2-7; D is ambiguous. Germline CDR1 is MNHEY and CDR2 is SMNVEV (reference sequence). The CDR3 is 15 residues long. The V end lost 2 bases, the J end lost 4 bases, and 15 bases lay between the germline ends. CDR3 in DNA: TGTGCCAGCAGTTTAGGGCCAAGGATGGAATACGAGCAGTACTTC. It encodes CASSLGPRMEYEQYF.

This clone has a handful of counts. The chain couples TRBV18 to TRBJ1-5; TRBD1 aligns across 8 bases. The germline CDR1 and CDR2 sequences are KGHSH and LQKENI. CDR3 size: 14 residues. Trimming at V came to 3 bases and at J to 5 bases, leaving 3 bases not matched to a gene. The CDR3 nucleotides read TGTGCCAGCTCACCTGAACAGGGGGATCAGCCCCAGCATTTT. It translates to CASSPEQGDQPQHF.

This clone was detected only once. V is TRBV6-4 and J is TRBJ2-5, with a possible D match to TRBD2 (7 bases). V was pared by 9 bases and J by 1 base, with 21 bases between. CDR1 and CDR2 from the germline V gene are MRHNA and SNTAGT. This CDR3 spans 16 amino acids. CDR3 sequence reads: CARGLLCRGAQETQYF. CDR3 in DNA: TGTGCCAGAGGGTTGCTTTGTCGGGGGGCCCAAGAGACCCAGTACTTC.